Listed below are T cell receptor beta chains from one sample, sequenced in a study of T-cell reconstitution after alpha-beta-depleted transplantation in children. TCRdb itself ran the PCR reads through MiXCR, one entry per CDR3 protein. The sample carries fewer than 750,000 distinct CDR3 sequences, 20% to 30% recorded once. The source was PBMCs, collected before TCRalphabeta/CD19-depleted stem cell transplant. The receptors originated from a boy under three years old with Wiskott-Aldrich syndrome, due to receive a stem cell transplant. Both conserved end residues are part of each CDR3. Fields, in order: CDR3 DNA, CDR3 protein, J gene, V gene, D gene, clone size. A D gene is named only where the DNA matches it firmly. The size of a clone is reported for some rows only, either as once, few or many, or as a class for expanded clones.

DNA: TGCAGTGCTTGGCGGGAGGGACCGGCCGAGCAGTACTTC
CDR3: CSAWREGPAEQYF
J: TRBJ2-7
V: TRBV20-1
D: TRBD2
size: few

DNA: TGTGCCAGCAGTTTAGTTGTCAGCAATCAGCCCCAGCATTTT
CDR3: CASSLVVSNQPQHF
J: TRBJ1-5
V: TRBV28
D: .
size: few

DNA: TGCAGCGCTTTAGCGGGAGTATACGAGCAGTACTTC
CDR3: CSALAGVYEQYF
J: TRBJ2-7
V: TRBV29-1
D: TRBD2
size: few

DNA: TGTGCCACCAGCAGAGCCCCGGAGACCCAGTACTTC
CDR3: CATSRAPETQYF
J: TRBJ2-5
V: TRBV15
D: .
size: few

DNA: TGCGCCAGCAGCCCGGTGGCGGGGGGAATTTACGAGCAGTACTTC
CDR3: CASSPVAGGIYEQYF
J: TRBJ2-7
V: TRBV5-1
D: TRBD2
size: few

DNA: TGTGCCAGCAGCCCTTTAGGAGCCTACAATGAGCAGTTCTTC
CDR3: CASSPLGAYNEQFF
J: TRBJ2-1
V: TRBV12-3/TRBV12-4
D: .
size: .

DNA: TGCAGCGGTACAGCGCGAGATACCTACGAGCAGTACTTC
CDR3: CSGTARDTYEQYF
J: TRBJ2-7
V: TRBV29-1
D: .
size: .

DNA: TGCGCCAGCTTCCTGGACGCCCTGGATTTGAACACTGAAGCTTTCTTT
CDR3: CASFLDALDLNTEAFF
J: TRBJ1-1
V: TRBV5-1
D: .
size: .

DNA: TGTGCCAGCTCATCGCATGGGACCCAGTACTTC
CDR3: CASSSHGTQYF
J: TRBJ2-5
V: TRBV18
D: .
size: .

DNA: TGTGCCAGCAGTCCCTTCCTGAGCTCCTACAATGAGCAGTTCTTC
CDR3: CASSPFLSSYNEQFF
J: TRBJ2-1
V: TRBV12-3/TRBV12-4
D: .
size: .

DNA: TGTGCCAGCAGCCAAGTTATTGCAGGGGCGAGCTCCTACAATGAGCAGTTCTTC
CDR3: CASSQVIAGASSYNEQFF
J: TRBJ2-1
V: TRBV14
D: .
size: few

DNA: TGTGCCAGCAGCTTAGAAGGTCGGCGGACAGGGGCTATGAACACTGAAGCTTTCTTT
CDR3: CASSLEGRRTGAMNTEAFF
J: TRBJ1-1
V: TRBV11-1
D: TRBD1
size: .

DNA: TGTGCCAGCAGCCAAGAGGCTAGTCCGCGGTACAATGAGCAGTTCTTC
CDR3: CASSQEASPRYNEQFF
J: TRBJ2-1
V: TRBV4-2
D: .
size: few

DNA: TGTGCCACCAGATTAGGCCTAGCGGTTAGCACAGATACGCAGTATTTT
CDR3: CATRLGLAVSTDTQYF
J: TRBJ2-3
V: TRBV15
D: TRBD2
size: .

DNA: TGTGCCAGCAGCTCTAGACTCACAGATACGCAGTATTTT
CDR3: CASSSRLTDTQYF
J: TRBJ2-3
V: TRBV7-8
D: .
size: few

DNA: TGCGCCAGCAGCCCAGGACTAGCGGGACGCACAGATACGCAGTATTTT
CDR3: CASSPGLAGRTDTQYF
J: TRBJ2-3
V: TRBV5-1
D: TRBD2
size: few

DNA: TGTGCCATCAAACCGGGGCTCCAAGAGACCCAGTACTTC
CDR3: CAIKPGLQETQYF
J: TRBJ2-5
V: TRBV10-3
D: .
size: .

DNA: TGTGCCAGCAGCCCCACATCGGAGCAGTTCTTC
CDR3: CASSPTSEQFF
J: TRBJ2-1
V: TRBV12-3/TRBV12-4
D: .
size: .

DNA: TGCGCCAGCTGTGGGACCTCGAACACCGGGGAGCTGTTTTTT
CDR3: CASCGTSNTGELFF
J: TRBJ2-2
V: TRBV5-1
D: .
size: .

DNA: TGTGCCAGCAACAGGGACAGTGTCTCTGGGGCCAACGTCCTGACTTTC
CDR3: CASNRDSVSGANVLTF
J: TRBJ2-6
V: TRBV28
D: TRBD1
size: .

DNA: TGTGCCATCGGGACTAGCGGGAGGGCCGGGCCCTATGAGCAGTTCTTC
CDR3: CAIGTSGRAGPYEQFF
J: TRBJ2-1
V: TRBV10-3
D: TRBD2
size: .

DNA: TGTGCCAGCAGTCGACGGGACCTCCGAAGTGAGCAGTTCTTC
CDR3: CASSRRDLRSEQFF
J: TRBJ2-1
V: TRBV6-1
D: .
size: .

DNA: TGCGCCAGCAGCCAAGTCAGGGGGCTCGGCAATGAGCAGTTCTTC
CDR3: CASSQVRGLGNEQFF
J: TRBJ2-1
V: TRBV4-1
D: TRBD1
size: few

DNA: TGTGCCAGCAGCCCTCGACAGGAGGGTTCCTACAATGAGCAGTTCTTC
CDR3: CASSPRQEGSYNEQFF
J: TRBJ2-1
V: TRBV7-6
D: .
size: few

DNA: TGTGCCACCAGCCCCCTACGGTCCTCAGGCATTCAGTACTTC
CDR3: CATSPLRSSGIQYF
J: TRBJ2-4
V: TRBV15
D: .
size: .

DNA: TGTGCCAGCAGCTCACAAGGGACAGGGGGCAACGAGCAGTACTTC
CDR3: CASSSQGTGGNEQYF
J: TRBJ2-7
V: TRBV7-8
D: TRBD1
size: few

DNA: TGCGCCAGCAGCCCGGCAAGGGGAGTCCGGCAAGAGACCCAGTACTTC
CDR3: CASSPARGVRQETQYF
J: TRBJ2-5
V: TRBV5-1
D: .
size: .

DNA: TGTGCCAGCACCAGGGGATTGGGCTCCTACAATGAGCAGTTCTTC
CDR3: CASTRGLGSYNEQFF
J: TRBJ2-1
V: TRBV5-6
D: .
size: few

DNA: TGTGCCAGTAGCTCTGACATACGGGGCGCTAATTCACCCCTCCACTTT
CDR3: CASSSDIRGANSPLHF
J: TRBJ1-6
V: TRBV19
D: .
size: .

DNA: TGTGCCAGCAGCCAAGACGCGGGAGGGCCGGCTGATACGCAGTATTTT
CDR3: CASSQDAGGPADTQYF
J: TRBJ2-3
V: TRBV4-2
D: TRBD2
size: few

DNA: TGTGCCAGCAGCTTGAGTGGTGCCGGACATAGCGGGGGATACAATGAGCAGTTCTTC
CDR3: CASSLSGAGHSGGYNEQFF
J: TRBJ2-1
V: TRBV5-4
D: TRBD2
size: few

DNA: TGCAGTGTCAGGGGCCTCCGGAACACTGAAGCTTTCTTT
CDR3: CSVRGLRNTEAFF
J: TRBJ1-1
V: TRBV20-1
D: .
size: .

DNA: TGTGCCAGCAGTTTCAGGGGGAGGGCCTCGAATGAGCAGTTCTTC
CDR3: CASSFRGRASNEQFF
J: TRBJ2-1
V: TRBV12-3/TRBV12-4
D: .
size: .

DNA: TGTGCCAGCACCTGGGGCGGGGACCAGCAAGAGACCCAGTACTTC
CDR3: CASTWGGDQQETQYF
J: TRBJ2-5
V: TRBV2
D: .
size: .

DNA: TGCAGTGCTTCCATAGCGGGAGTATCTCAAGAGACCCAGTACTTC
CDR3: CSASIAGVSQETQYF
J: TRBJ2-5
V: TRBV20-1
D: TRBD2
size: .

DNA: TGCAGTGCGCCAGACAGGGGTGGCAAAAACATTCAGTACTTC
CDR3: CSAPDRGGKNIQYF
J: TRBJ2-4
V: TRBV20-1
D: TRBD1
size: .

DNA: TGCGCCAGCAGCCACCGGTTATTCCGGGACGGGTCCTACGAGCAGTACTTC
CDR3: CASSHRLFRDGSYEQYF
J: TRBJ2-7
V: TRBV4-1
D: .
size: .

DNA: TGCAGTGCTAGCCCGGGACAGGGTTTCCACGAGCAGTACTTC
CDR3: CSASPGQGFHEQYF
J: TRBJ2-7
V: TRBV20-1
D: TRBD1
size: .

DNA: TGTGCCAGCTGGTCAGGGGGTATCGGCACTGAAGCTTTCTTT
CDR3: CASWSGGIGTEAFF
J: TRBJ1-1
V: TRBV6-1
D: TRBD1
size: few

DNA: TGTGCCAGCAGCTTTAGTCACAGCTATGGCTACACCTTC
CDR3: CASSFSHSYGYTF
J: TRBJ1-2
V: TRBV7-2
D: .
size: .

DNA: TGCGCCAGCAGCTTGGATGTAGCGGGGACAGATACGCAGTATTTT
CDR3: CASSLDVAGTDTQYF
J: TRBJ2-3
V: TRBV5-1
D: TRBD2
size: few

DNA: TGCGCCAGCAGCCAAGCCCATCCACTAGTCTCCTACGAGCAGTACTTC
CDR3: CASSQAHPLVSYEQYF
J: TRBJ2-7
V: TRBV4-1
D: .
size: few

DNA: TGTGCCAGCAGCTTACCGGACAATTGGGGCTACACCTTC
CDR3: CASSLPDNWGYTF
J: TRBJ1-2
V: TRBV11-2
D: .
size: .

DNA: TGCGCCAGCAGTGATGGGGGGTCGGAGACCCAGTACTTC
CDR3: CASSDGGSETQYF
J: TRBJ2-5
V: TRBV10-1
D: .
size: .

DNA: TGTGCCAGCAGTTTTTTTCAGGGAGCTGGGGCCAACGTCCTGACTTTC
CDR3: CASSFFQGAGANVLTF
J: TRBJ2-6
V: TRBV27
D: .
size: .

DNA: TGTGCCTACGGACCAAGAGGGGAGCAGTACTTC
CDR3: CAYGPRGEQYF
J: TRBJ2-7
V: TRBV30
D: .
size: few

DNA: TGTGCCAGCAGTCGCCCGGGCCGCACGAACACCGGGGAGCTGTTTTTT
CDR3: CASSRPGRTNTGELFF
J: TRBJ2-2
V: TRBV18
D: .
size: few

DNA: TGCAGTGCTGAAGGGACTAGCGGCACCGGGGAGCTGTTTTTT
CDR3: CSAEGTSGTGELFF
J: TRBJ2-2
V: TRBV20-1
D: TRBD2
size: .

DNA: TGTGCCAGCAGCCCTCAGGAGACCTCCTACAATGAGCAGTTCTTC
CDR3: CASSPQETSYNEQFF
J: TRBJ2-1
V: TRBV14
D: .
size: few

DNA: TGTGCCAGCAGTCCCGGGACAGGGAAGAGCGAGCAGTACTTC
CDR3: CASSPGTGKSEQYF
J: TRBJ2-7
V: TRBV27
D: TRBD1
size: .

DNA: TGCAGTGCCGCCCGGGACACCGACTACGAGCAGTACTTC
CDR3: CSAARDTDYEQYF
J: TRBJ2-7
V: TRBV20-1
D: .
size: few

DNA: TGCAGTGCTAGAGTTAGACAGATGAGCTCCTACAATGAGCAGTTCTTC
CDR3: CSARVRQMSSYNEQFF
J: TRBJ2-1
V: TRBV20-1
D: .
size: few

DNA: TGTGCCACCAGCGGACTAGCGGCGAGCACAGATACGCAGTATTTT
CDR3: CATSGLAASTDTQYF
J: TRBJ2-3
V: TRBV15
D: TRBD2
size: few